This TCR beta chain comes out of a study of cytomegalovirus exposure and HLA in healthy donors. Findings and caveats of the study: A reported reduction in N-insertions relative to the approximately 670-donor mean was seen in an Asian-associated ancestry cluster in a later analysis. The study found most TCR sequences rare, yet found some public TCRs in many donors.

J gave up 6 bases and V 3 bases, and 7 bases lay outside the gene matches. This CDR3 is 15 amino acids long. CDR1 SGHRS and CDR2 YFSETQ come from the germline V gene. The PCR was carried out with 60 Vbeta primers and 13 Jbeta primers. TCRdb's table, derived via immunoSEQ multiplex PCR, lists solely in-frame clones and lacks some. The repertoire has 150,000 to 200,000 clones, 84% of them found once; the top ten carry roughly 5%. Concerning this clone itself: Its antigen is still unknown.

Among the donors, all were healthy bone marrow donors. The chain combines TRBV5-1 with TRBJ2-2; 8 bases map to TRBD1. Sequences were obtained from PBMCs. This TCR came from a man aged 18 to 29 in good health and CMV-seronegative. CDR3 bases: TGCGCCAGCAGCTGGGGACAGGCCGGGGCCGGGGAGCTGTTTTTT. Translating it yields CASSWGQAGAGELFF.